One and the same sample provided the 32 T cell receptor beta chains below, sequenced in a study of OX40 agonist ivuxolimab in advanced cancers. Repertoires were generated with immunoSEQ multiplex PCR, while TCRdb's copy carries only in-frame clones and drops some. The sample carries roughly 100,000 clones, approximately 85% recorded once. The material sequenced was CD4+ or CD8+ T cells sorted from blood, taken in a trial of the OX40 agonist ivuxolimab. The source of these receptors is an adult with an advanced solid tumor such as melanoma, head and neck, liver or kidney cancer.

This clone was found once. The V and J genes are TRBV29-1 and TRBJ1-6, with 7 bases that match TRBD1. CDR1 is SQVTM and CDR2 is ANQGSEA in the germline V gene. After removal of 7 bases from V and 6 bases from J, the junction contained 15 bases not matched to a gene. The CDR3 totals 16 residues. Here the CDR3 DNA reads TGCAGCGCACACCTTGGGGCGACAGGGCTTAATTCACCCCTCCACTTT. It encodes CSAHLGATGLNSPLHF.

The genes are TRBV11-2 and TRBJ2-1; D gene uncertain. The germline V gene has CDR1 SGHAT and CDR2 FQNNGV. This CDR3 is 14 amino acids long. V gave up 5 bases and J gave up 6 bases, with 14 bases separating them. For the CDR3, the DNA is TGTGCCAGCAGCGCCCTGGCCATGGGCAATGAGCAGTTCTTC. Its translation: CASSALAMGNEQFF.

J is TRBJ1-4 and V is TRBV5-6; D unresolved. Trimming took 2 bases from V and 3 from J, leaving 11 bases between them. The germline V gene has CDR1 SGHDT and CDR2 YYEEEE. The CDR3 runs 15 residues. The chain's CDR3 is CASSFRRISNEKLFF. The DNA for the CDR3 is TGTGCCAGCAGCTTTCGACGGATTTCTAATGAAAAACTGTTTTTT.

This sequence joins TRBV9 and TRBJ1-1, with D hard to call. CDR1 is SGDLS and CDR2 is YYNGEE in the germline V gene. The CDR3 is 14 residues long. V was shortened by 4 bases and J by 5 bases, with 15 bases between the two germline ends. The DNA for the CDR3 is TGTGCCAGCAGCCAACTACGGGATTGGACTGAAGCTTTCTTT. It yields the protein CASSQLRDWTEAFF.

This rearrangement joins TRBV6-5 to TRBJ1-4; no firm D call. This CDR3 has 15 residues. V was cut by 3 bases and J by 0 bases, with 8 bases left in between. Germline-derived CDR1 and CDR2 are MNHEY and SVGAGI. The CDR3 reads CASSYNPTTNEKLFF. Here the CDR3 DNA reads TGTGCCAGCAGTTATAACCCGACAACTAATGAAAAACTGTTTTTT.

V is TRBV14 and J is TRBJ2-7; TRBD1 matches at 7 bases. Looked up from germline, CDR1 is SGHDN and CDR2 is FVKESK. The CDR3 runs to 14 residues. V lost 4 bases, J lost 0 bases, and 3 bases stayed unmatched. CDR3 sequence (DNA): TGTGCCAGCAGCCGGGACAGAACCTCCTACGAGCAGTACTTC. This encodes CASSRDRTSYEQYF. The variable domain in full, with the rest retrieved from reference TRBV14 and TRBJ2-7, is EAGVTQFPSHSVIEKGQTVTLRCDPISGHDNLYWYRRVMGKEIKFLLHFVKESKQDESGMPNNRFLAERTGGTYSTLKVQPAELEDSGVYFCASSRDRTSYEQYFGPGTRLTVT.

This chain uses TRBV30 with TRBJ2-1; tentatively, D is TRBD2 (5 bases). CDR3 length equals 13 residues. Trimming removed 0 bases from V and 8 bases from J, with 11 bases in between. CDR1 and CDR2 (germline): GTSNPN, SVGIG (reference sequence). Here the CDR3 DNA reads TGTGCCTGGAGTGTTGAGAGGGTCCATGAGCAGTTCTTC. It translates to CAWSVERVHEQFF.

This chain links TRBV7-2 with TRBJ2-7; D remains ambiguous. Trimming took off 1 base at V and 2 bases at J, with 9 bases between the two ends. CDR1 and CDR2 (germline): SGHTA, FQGNSA. There are 14 residues in the CDR3. The CDR3 spells CASSLGDTTYEQYF. The CDR3 DNA reads TGTGCCAGCAGCTTAGGCGACACCACCTACGAGCAGTACTTC.

The CDR3 loop is CASSPHQGPLQYF. CDR3 DNA sequence: TGCGCCAGCAGCCCTCACCAGGGGCCCCTTCAGTACTTC. The rearrangement joins TRBV4-1 to TRBJ2-7, with D possibly TRBD1 on 6 matching bases. Germline CDR1 reads MGHRA; CDR2 reads YSYEKL. Trimming stripped 4 bases from V and 10 bases from J, with 17 bases between. The CDR3 sequence is 13 residues long.

This clone was found once. The J gene is TRBJ2-7, the V gene TRBV11-2; tentatively, D is TRBD2 (6 bases). V was trimmed by 0 bases and J by 2 bases, leaving 8 bases between them. Germline lookup yields CDR1 SGHAT and CDR2 FQNNGV. The CDR3 has 14 residues. DNA for the CDR3: TGTGCCAGCAGCTTAGAAAGCGGGCCCTACGAGCAGTACTTC. Translation: CASSLESGPYEQYF. Looking up the rest from reference TRBV11-2 and TRBJ2-7 gives the full variable domain: EAGVAQSPRYKIIEKRQSVAFWCNPISGHATLYWYQQILGQGPKLLIQFQNNGVVDDSQLPKDRFSAERLKGVDSTLKIQPAKLEDSAVYLCASSLESGPYEQYFGPGTRLTVT.

The J gene is TRBJ1-2, the V gene TRBV7-9; unclear D gene. Germline V CDR1 and CDR2: SEHNR, FQNEAQ (reference sequence). V was trimmed by 5 bases and J by 4 bases, leaving 14 bases between them. CDR3 length equals 14 residues. CDR3 in DNA: TGTGCCAGCAGCCGTTCGAGCTACAGCTATGGCTACACCTTC. Its translation is CASSRSSYSYGYTF.

V is TRBV6-6 and J is TRBJ2-2; TRBD2 is a possible D gene (6 bases). Looked up from germline, CDR1 is MNHNY and CDR2 is SVGAGI (reference sequence). V lost 7 bases and J lost 3, with 18 bases in between. This CDR3 has 16 residues. DNA of the CDR3: TGTGCCAGCATTAAGCCCGGGACTGGCTACACCGGGGAGCTGTTTTTT. Its translation is CASIKPGTGYTGELFF.

The chain combines TRBV6-6 with TRBJ1-2; 7 nucleotides align to TRBD1. The J segment lost 2 bases and the V segment lost 6 bases, leaving 12 bases of the junction unmatched. CDR1 MNHNY and CDR2 SVGAGI come from the germline V gene (reference sequence). This CDR3 is built from 16 residues. This chain's CDR3 is CASRLAGGQQNYGYTF. The CDR3 DNA follows: TGTGCCAGCAGACTCGCGGGGGGACAGCAGAACTATGGCTACACCTTC.

The chain recombines TRBV4-1 with TRBJ2-1, with 7 bases fitting TRBD2. V dropped 1 base and J dropped 5; count of bases not matched to a gene: 5. Germline V gene data show CDR1 as MGHRA and CDR2 as YSYEKL. CDR3 size: 15 residues. CDR3 DNA sequence: TGCGCCAGCAGCCAAGCCCAGCGGGGTCACAATGAGCAGTTCTTC. Its protein product is CASSQAQRGHNEQFF.

The chain employs TRBV11-3 and TRBJ2-1, with TRBD1 matching 10 bases. This CDR3 has 16 amino acids. With 3 bases clipped from V and 6 bases from J, the junction kept 8 bases outside the gene matches. CDR1 and CDR2 from the germline V gene are SGHNT and YENEEA. CDR3 nucleotide sequence: TGTGCCAGCAGCTTCTCTCCGGGACAGGGGTCCAATGAGCAGTTCTTC. This encodes CASSFSPGQGSNEQFF.

The chain recombines TRBV7-9 with TRBJ1-6; no definite D call. There are 17 residues in the CDR3. V gave up 1 base and J gave up 0 bases, with 10 bases separating them. The germline gives CDR1 SEHNR, CDR2 FQNEAQ (reference sequence). The CDR3 is CASSLGSGSSYNSPLHF. The CDR3 DNA reads TGTGCCAGCAGCTTAGGTTCAGGAAGCTCCTATAATTCACCCCTCCACTTT. The full variable domain, with the rest looked up from reference TRBV7-9 and TRBJ1-6, is DTGVSQNPRHKITKRGQNVTFRCDPISEHNRLYWYRQTLGQGPEFLTYFQNEAQLEKSRLLSDRFSAERPKGSFSTLEIQRTEQGDSAMYLCASSLGSGSSYNSPLHFGNGTRLTVT.

The V gene is TRBV28, the J gene TRBJ2-6; maybe TRBD1 (5 bases). The CDR3 has 15 residues. V gave up 5 bases and J gave up 4 bases, with 12 bases separating them. Germline values: CDR1 MDHEN, CDR2 SYDVKM. In DNA, the CDR3 is TGTGCCAGCAGTCACCAGGGTTCCGGGGCCAACGTCCTGACTTTC. It encodes CASSHQGSGANVLTF.

The CDR3 DNA reads as TGTGCCAGCAGCCCCCCCACAGGGGCCGGTAGTGGCGAGCAGTACTTC. Translating it yields CASSPPTGAGSGEQYF. V gene TRBV28 combines with J gene TRBJ2-7; 7 bases are shared with TRBD1. The V segment lost 6 bases and the J segment 6 bases; nucleotides outside the gene matches: 17. The germline V gene has CDR1 MDHEN and CDR2 SYDVKM. CDR3 length: 16 residues.

The chain combines TRBV15 with TRBJ2-2; 9 bases match TRBD2. The ends lost 0 bases at V and 0 bases at J; junction bases unmatched: 2. Germline V gene sequence: CDR1 LNHNV, CDR2 YYDKDF (reference sequence). The CDR3 has 17 amino acids. The CDR3 DNA follows: TGTGCCACCAGCAGAGATCGACTAGCGGCGAACACCGGGGAGCTGTTTTTT. Translated, it gives CATSRDRLAANTGELFF. Full variable domain (rest looked up from reference TRBV15 and TRBJ2-2): DAMVIQNPRYQVTQFGKPVTLSCSQTLNHNVMYWYQQKSSQAPKLLFHYYDKDFNNEADTPDNFQSRRPNTSFCFLDIRSPGLGDTAMYLCATSRDRLAANTGELFFGEGSRLTVL.

V is TRBV7-3 and J is TRBJ2-5; a possible D gene is TRBD1 (6 bases). Germline V gene data show CDR1 as SGHTA and CDR2 as FQGTGA. Trimming took 5 bases from V and 1 from J, leaving 8 bases between them. This CDR3 has 13 residues. The CDR3 bases are TGTGCCAGCAGCCTACAGGGCCAAGAGACCCAGTACTTC. It specifies CASSLQGQETQYF.

The V call is TRBV2, the J call TRBJ2-5, with 7 bases lining up with TRBD1. The end of the DNA fits TRBJ2-7 better, so the J call may be wrong. This CDR3 is built from 12 residues. CDR1 is SNHLY and CDR2 is FYNNEI in the germline V gene. The CDR3 DNA reads TGTGCCAGCGGTAGACAGGGCTACGAGCAGTACTTC. Translating it yields CASGRQGYEQYF.

The chain is built from TRBV5-4 and TRBJ2-5; 8 nucleotides match TRBD2. The CDR3 length is 15 residues. The J segment lost 5 bases and the V segment lost 0 bases, leaving 6 bases of the junction unmatched. Germline CDR1 reads SGHNT; CDR2 reads YYREEE (reference sequence). CDR3 amino acids: CASSLAGGPFETQYF. The CDR3 region has the DNA TGTGCCAGCAGCTTGGCGGGAGGGCCGTTCGAGACCCAGTACTTC. Supplemented by reference TRBV5-4 and TRBJ2-5, the full variable domain reads ETGVTQSPTHLIKTRGQQVTLRCSSQSGHNTVSWYQQALGQGPQFIFQYYREEENGRGNFPPRFSGLQFPNYSSELNVNALELDDSALYLCASSLAGGPFETQYFGPGTRLLVL.

V is TRBV7-2 and J is TRBJ2-7; D unresolved. Germline V gene lookup returns CDR1 SGHTA and CDR2 FQGNSA. The V end lost 0 bases, the J end lost 5 bases, and 8 bases lay between the germline ends. The length of the CDR3 is 13 residues. CDR3 sequence reads: CASSLANKDEQYF. CDR3 DNA: TGTGCCAGCAGCTTAGCCAACAAGGACGAGCAGTACTTC.

The chain links TRBV11-3 to TRBJ2-2; tentative D call: TRBD2 (7 bases). The germline V gene has CDR1 SGHNT and CDR2 YENEEA. This CDR3 has 16 residues. Trimming cost V 5 bases and J 0 bases, with 13 bases left between them. The DNA for the CDR3 is TGTGCCAGCAGCGCAGCGGGGACATCGAACACCGGGGAGCTGTTTTTT. Its translation: CASSAAGTSNTGELFF. The variable domain in full, completed from reference TRBV11-3 and TRBJ2-2, reads EAGVVQSPRYKIIEKKQPVAFWCNPISGHNTLYWYLQNLGQGPELLIRYENEEAVDDSQLPKDRFSAERLKGVDSTLKIQPAELGDSAVYLCASSAAGTSNTGELFFGEGSRLTVL.

Here the CDR3 reads CASSQDPGTGLYGYTF. CDR3 nucleotides: TGCGCCAGCAGCCAAGATCCCGGGACAGGACTCTATGGCTACACCTTC. The J gene is TRBJ1-2, the V gene TRBV4-1; 8 bases are a match to TRBD1. V shed 0 bases, J shed 4 bases, and the junction held 7 bases outside the gene matches. CDR1 and CDR2 from the germline V gene are MGHRA and YSYEKL. The CDR3 sequence is 16 residues long.

The V and J genes are TRBV18 and TRBJ2-2; no firm D call. The germline V gene has CDR1 KGHSH and CDR2 LQKENI. The length of the CDR3 is 17 residues. Trimming removed 5 bases at V and 6 bases at J, with 22 bases between. The CDR3 protein is CASSRFSSEAGSGELFF. CDR3 DNA: TGTGCCAGCTCAAGGTTTTCTTCTGAGGCCGGTTCCGGGGAGCTGTTTTTT.

The chain uses TRBV7-9 and TRBJ2-7, with D tentatively TRBD1 (6 bases). V lost 2 bases and J lost 5, with 16 bases in between. This CDR3 is 15 amino acids long. Germline-derived CDR1 and CDR2 are SEHNR and FQNEAQ (reference sequence). The CDR3 DNA follows: TGTGCCAGCAGCTTACTCTCCTTGACAGGTGACGAGCAGTACTTC. The encoded protein is CASSLLSLTGDEQYF.

A single count supports this clone. The V and J genes are TRBV6-1 and TRBJ2-1; 13 bases are shared with TRBD2. This CDR3 is 14 amino acids long. In germline, CDR1 is MNHNS, CDR2 SASEGT. The ends lost 4 bases at V and 7 bases at J; junction bases unmatched: 1. DNA for the CDR3: TGTGCCAGCAGTGGACTAGCGGGAGGAAATGAGCAGTTCTTC. This encodes CASSGLAGGNEQFF.

The J gene is TRBJ2-7, the V gene TRBV10-3; D gene ambiguous. This CDR3 comprises 14 residues. Trimming removed 3 bases at V and 3 bases at J, with 12 bases between. Germline V lookup: CDR1 ENHRY, CDR2 SYGVKD. The CDR3 sequence: CAISEGLVIYEQYF. CDR3 coding DNA: TGTGCCATCAGTGAAGGGCTAGTAATCTACGAGCAGTACTTC.

The rearrangement links TRBV10-3 to TRBJ2-7, with D perhaps matching TRBD2 (5 bases). Germline V gene data show CDR1 as ENHRY and CDR2 as SYGVKD. The V end lost 3 bases, the J end lost 6 bases, and 18 bases lay between the germline ends. The CDR3 loop spans 15 amino acids. DNA for the CDR3: TGTGCCATCAGTGACGCCTTGGGTACGGCGGGCGAGCAGTACTTC. It encodes CAISDALGTAGEQYF.

The sample holds one count of this clone. The CDR3 here is CASLGQVMNQPQHF. The CDR3 nucleotides read TGTGCCAGTCTGGGACAGGTGATGAATCAGCCCCAGCATTTT. The gene calls are TRBV19 and TRBJ1-5, with TRBD1 matching 8 bases. Germline CDR1 and CDR2: LNHDA and SQIVND (reference sequence). The junction had 7 bases not matched to a gene; V was cut back by 8 bases and J by 4 bases. The CDR3 runs to 14 residues.

This rearrangement joins TRBV7-2 to TRBJ2-7; 7 bases are shared with TRBD1. The CDR3 has 15 residues. After removal of 6 bases from V and 0 bases from J, the junction contained 8 bases not matched to a gene. Germline V gives CDR1 SGHTA, CDR2 FQGNSA. The CDR3 loop reads CASRHPGTDSYEQYF. DNA for the CDR3: TGTGCCAGCAGACACCCCGGGACAGACTCCTACGAGCAGTACTTC.